The rows below give T cell receptor beta chains drawn from one sample of a study of identical twins. TCRdb itself ran the 5' RACE reads through MiXCR, one entry per CDR3 protein. This sample has 1,800,000 or so distinct CDR3 sequences, with less than 35% found just once. Sequenced: cord blood. All receptors derive from a newborn girl in good health. Both conserved end residues are part of each CDR3. The D gene is left open where the match is weak. For some rows the clone size is stated as once, few or many, or as a class when expanded; others skip it.

>-|TRBV28|TRBJ2-1|-
TGTGCGGCGGCGGGATTCGAGCAGTTCTTC
CAAAGFEQFF
>-|TRBV5-1|TRBJ2-4|many
TGCGCCAGCAAAGGGGTAGCCAAAAACATTCAGTACTTC
CASKGVAKNIQYF
>TRBD1|TRBV19|TRBJ2-7|-
TGTGCCAGTAGTATTCCCGGGACAGGCGGGGAGCAGTACTTC
CASSIPGTGGEQYF
>TRBD1|TRBV28|TRBJ2-7|-
TGTGCCAGCAGTCCTCTCGGGACAGGGTCATCCTACGAGCAGTACTTC
CASSPLGTGSSYEQYF
>-|TRBV7-2|TRBJ1-1|many
TGTGCCAGCAGCTTTACAGGGAGGAACACTGAAGCTTTCTTT
CASSFTGRNTEAFF
>-|TRBV6-6|TRBJ1-6|-
TGTGCCAGCAGTTACGAGACAGCCCATAATTCACCCCTCCACTTT
CASSYETAHNSPLHF
>-|TRBV20-1|TRBJ2-1|-
TGCAGTGCTTTTACCTACAGGAGCTATGAGCAGTTCTTC
CSAFTYRSYEQFF
>-|TRBV25-1|TRBJ2-1|few
TGTGCCAGCAGTTCGGATAACAATGAGCAGTTCTTC
CASSSDNNEQFF
>-|TRBV5-8|TRBJ2-7|-
TGTGCCAGCAGCTTTCGGGCACAGGGTTACGAGCAGTACTTC
CASSFRAQGYEQYF
>TRBD1|TRBV7-2|TRBJ2-7|-
TGTGCCAGCAGCGCCGACAGGGTCGACGAGCAGTACTTC
CASSADRVDEQYF
>-|TRBV9|TRBJ2-5|-
TGTGCCAGCAGCCAGGCCCCCCAAATGATTGAGCAGTACTTC
CASSQAPQMIEQYF
>-|TRBV27|TRBJ2-7|many
TGTGCCAGCAGCTTACTTGGCACCTACGAGCAGTACTTC
CASSLLGTYEQYF
>-|TRBV2|TRBJ1-4|-
TGTGCCAGCAGAGGGGCCAGGGGAACTAATGAAAAACTGTTTTTT
CASRGARGTNEKLFF
>-|TRBV7-2|TRBJ2-1|few
TGTGCCAGGGCCCCAAGACTAGAACCCTACAATGAGCAGTTCTTC
CARAPRLEPYNEQFF
>-|TRBV24-1|TRBJ2-1|few
TGTGCCACCAGTGATCGAATGACGGCCTCCTACAATGAGCAGTTCTTC
CATSDRMTASYNEQFF
>TRBD1|TRBV18|TRBJ2-7|-
TGTGCCAGCTCACCAACTACCGGGACAGTCTCCTACGAGCAGTACTTC
CASSPTTGTVSYEQYF
>-|TRBV4-1|TRBJ1-2|-
TGCGCCAGCAGTCAAGAGGAACAGGGTAGCTATGGCTACACCTTC
CASSQEEQGSYGYTF
>TRBD1|TRBV7-2|TRBJ1-2|-
TGTACCAGCAGCCCCTCCCGGGACAGGGTAGTTTGTAACTATGGCTACACCTTC
CTSSPSRDRVVCNYGYTF
>TRBD2|TRBV29-1|TRBJ2-7|-
TGCAGCGTGACGACTAGCGGGAGGTGGTACAATGAGCAGTACTTC
CSVTTSGRWYNEQYF
>-|TRBV2|TRBJ1-1|-
TGTGCCAGCAGATTCGTCCTGAACACTGAAGCTTTCTTT
CASRFVLNTEAFF
>-|TRBV25-1|TRBJ2-7|many
TGTGCCAGCAGCGGCGGCCCTTACTACGAGCAGTACTTC
CASSGGPYYEQYF
>-|TRBV5-1|TRBJ2-7|-
TGCGCCAGCAGCTTGGTGGGTAAATCACCCTCCTACGAGCAGTACTTC
CASSLVGKSPSYEQYF
>TRBD1|TRBV20-1|TRBJ1-5|-
TGCAGTGCCGACCTACAGGGGGGGAGTCAGCCCCAGCATTTT
CSADLQGGSQPQHF
>-|TRBV20-1|TRBJ1-6|-
TGCAGTGCTCTTACAGAGCGAGATTCACCCCTCCACTTT
CSALTERDSPLHF
>-|TRBV14|TRBJ2-5|-
TGTGCCAGCAGCCGTCACGGGAAAGAGACCCAGTACTTC
CASSRHGKETQYF
>-|TRBV29-1|TRBJ1-2|few
TGCAGCGTTGGCTTTGGGCACAGTAACTATGGCTACACCTTC
CSVGFGHSNYGYTF
>TRBD2|TRBV6-2/TRBV6-3|TRBJ2-5|-
TGTGCCAGCAGTTACTCGGTGGTACTAGCGGGGACGGAGACCCAGTACTTC
CASSYSVVLAGTETQYF
>-|TRBV7-6|TRBJ1-1|-
TGTGCCAGCAGCTTGCGCCTGGAGGGTGAAGCTTTCTTT
CASSLRLEGEAFF
>-|TRBV6-1|TRBJ1-4|-
TGTGCCAGCAGTGCGGGGTGGGGGGAAAAACTGTTTTTT
CASSAGWGEKLFF
>-|TRBV12-3/TRBV12-4|TRBJ2-3|few
TGTGCCAGCAGTTTAGCCGGTGGGCTACTCCGCACAGATACGCAGTATTTT
CASSLAGGLLRTDTQYF
>TRBD2|TRBV23-1|TRBJ2-7|-
TGCGCCAGCAGTCAAGAAAGCTCTAGCGGGGGGTCCTACGAGCAGTACTTC
CASSQESSSGGSYEQYF
>-|TRBV7-8|TRBJ1-6|-
TGTGCCAGCACCTTAAGAGGAGGTCCACCCCTCCACTTT
CASTLRGGPPLHF